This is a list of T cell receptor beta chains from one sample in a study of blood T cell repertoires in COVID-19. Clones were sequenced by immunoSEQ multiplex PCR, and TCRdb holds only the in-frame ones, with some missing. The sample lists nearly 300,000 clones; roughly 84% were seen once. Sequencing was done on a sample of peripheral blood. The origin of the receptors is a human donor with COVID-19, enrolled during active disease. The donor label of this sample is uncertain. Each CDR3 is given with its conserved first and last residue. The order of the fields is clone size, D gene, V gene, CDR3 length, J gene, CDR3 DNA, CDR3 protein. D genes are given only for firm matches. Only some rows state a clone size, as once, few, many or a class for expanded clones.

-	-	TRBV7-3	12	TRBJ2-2	TGTGCCAGCAGCTCGGATGCCGGGAAGCTGTTTTTT	CASSSDAGKLFF
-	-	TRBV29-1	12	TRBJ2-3	TGCAGCGGGCGACTGAGCACAGATACGCAGTATTTT	CSGRLSTDTQYF
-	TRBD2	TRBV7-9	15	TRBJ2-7	TGTGCCAGCAGCCCCCGCACGGGACTAGGGTACGAGCAGTACTTC	CASSPRTGLGYEQYF
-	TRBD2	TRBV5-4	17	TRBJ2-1	TGTGCCAGCAGCCCGAGTTTCGGCGGGAGGTCCTACAATGAGCAGTTCTTC	CASSPSFGGRSYNEQFF
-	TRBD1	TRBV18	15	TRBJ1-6	TGTGCCAGCTCACCATTGACAGGGGTCAATTCACCCCTCCACTTT	CASSPLTGVNSPLHF
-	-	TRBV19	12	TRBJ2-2	TGTGCCAGTAGGACTCCTACCGGGGAGCTGTTTTTT	CASRTPTGELFF
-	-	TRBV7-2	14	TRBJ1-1	TGTGCCAGCAGCTTAGAAAGGGGAGGGGGTGAAGCTTTCTTT	CASSLERGGGEAFF
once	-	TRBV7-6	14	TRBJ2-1	TGTGCCAGCAGCTACCAGGGAAGGAAGAATGAGCAGTTCTTC	CASSYQGRKNEQFF
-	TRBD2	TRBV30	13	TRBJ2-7	TGTGCCGGTAAGCGGGACCAAACCTACGAGCAGTACTTC	CAGKRDQTYEQYF
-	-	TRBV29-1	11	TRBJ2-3	TGCAGCGTGGCGGCCTGGGACAAGGAGTATTTT	CSVAAWDKEYF
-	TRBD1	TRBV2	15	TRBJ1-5	TGTGCCAGCAGGGCCGGGACAGGGAAAAATCAGCCCCAGCATTTT	CASRAGTGKNQPQHF